This is a list of T cell receptor delta chains from one sample in a study of Vδ1+ human thymocytes. TCRdb re-called clones from the multiplex PCR reads via CATT. The sample comprises 50,000 to 60,000 delta-chain clones, roughly 15% of which are singletons, and 0.3% to 0.5% rests with the top ten. Sequencing input: Vdelta1+ gamma-delta thymocytes from the thymus. Every receptor here comes from a girl younger than two who had congenital heart surgery. Each CDR3 is given with its conserved first and last residue. A D gene is named only where the DNA matches it firmly. Rows give clone size only sometimes, using once, few, many, or a class for an expanded clone.

D gene | clone size | J gene | V gene | CDR3 protein | CDR3 DNA
TRDD3 | . | TRDJ1 | TRDV1 | CALGELEQPNDWGIRGMTAWNGLNTDKLIF | TGTGCTCTTGGGGAACTGGAACAACCCAATGACTGGGGGATACGCGGAATGACCGCGTGGAATGGATTAAACACCGATAAACTCATCTTT
TRDD3 | few | TRDJ1 | TRDV1 | CALGNLRYWGITDKLIF | TGTGCTCTTGGGAATCTACGGTACTGGGGGATCACCGATAAACTCATCTTT
. | . | TRDJ1 | TRDV1 | CALGEGHSEVPLYTDKLIF | TGTGCTCTTGGGGAAGGGCACAGTGAGGTACCCCTGTACACCGATAAACTCATCTTT
TRDD2 | few | TRDJ1 | TRDV1 | CALGEEPFLEGWGHNDKLIF | TGTGCTCTTGGGGAAGAGCCCTTCCTAGAAGGGTGGGGGCACAACGATAAACTCATCTTT
. | . | TRDJ1 | TRDV1 | CALGRRPVRPLKYKLIF | TGTGCTCTTGGGCGACGGCCGGTCCGCCCACTGAAATATAAACTCATCTTT
TRDD3 | many | TRDJ3 | TRDV2 | CACDPEYWGTYSSWDTRQMFF | TGTGCCTGTGACCCCGAGTACTGGGGGACTTACAGCTCCTGGGACACCCGACAGATGTTTTTC
. | few | TRDJ1 | TRDV1 | CALGELCPPTGHPYTDKLIF | TGTGCTCTTGGGGAACTATGCCCCCCTACGGGTCACCCGTACACCGATAAACTCATCTTT
TRDD3 | few | TRDJ1 | TRDV3 | CAFIMVGYKVWGIRVSMVAIIDKLIF | TGTGCCTTTATCATGGTCGGGTATAAGGTCTGGGGGATACGCGTATCAATGGTGGCTATCATCGATAAACTCATCTTT
. | few | TRDJ1 | TRDV1 | CALVLYSSQTTYTDKLIF | TGTGCTCTCGTCTTGTACTCTTCCCAGACCACTTACACCGATAAACTCATCTTT
. | once | TRDJ1 | TRDV1 | CALGEQPSGGVEGKHTDKLIF | TGTGCTCTTGGGGAACAGCCTTCGGGTGGGGTAGAGGGGAAGCACACCGATAAACTCATCTTT
TRDD3 | few | TRDJ2 | TRDV2 | CACDTRNFGDTPFAWTAQLFF | TGTGCCTGTGATACACGCAATTTTGGGGATACGCCGTTTGCTTGGACAGCACAACTCTTCTTT
TRDD3 | . | TRDJ1 | TRAV29/DV5 | CAASLPDIFLFLGDIGTDKLIF | TGTGCCGCAAGCCTGCCCGATATTTTCCTTTTCCTGGGGGATATCGGCACCGATAAACTCATCTTT
TRDD3 | . | TRDJ1 | TRDV2 | CACDTAIGGSYLPWGWGGTDKLIF | TGTGCCTGTGACACCGCCATAGGTGGATCGTACTTGCCCTGGGGGTGGGGTGGTACCGATAAACTCATCTTT
TRDD3 | . | TRDJ1 | TRDV1 | CALGELGSGDTPTTDKLIF | TGTGCTCTTGGGGAACTGGGATCTGGGGATACGCCTACCACCGATAAACTCATCTTT
TRDD2 | few | TRDJ1 | TRDV1 | CALGELAFLPSRVRLYTDKLIF | TGTGCTCTTGGGGAACTAGCCTTCCTTCCAAGTAGGGTACGCTTGTACACCGATAAACTCATCTTT
TRDD3 | . | TRDJ1 | TRAV29/DV5 | CAASETNTGGYESDKLIF | TGTGCAGCAAGCGAGACAAATACTGGGGGATACGAAAGCGATAAACTCATCTTT
. | . | TRDJ1 | TRDV2 | CACDTGMVGTDKLIF | TGTGCCTGTGACACCGGGATGGTGGGCACCGATAAACTCATCTTT
. | . | TRDJ1 | TRAV29/DV5 | CAASGPSPILPTKSWGILVPGKLIF | TGTGCAGCAAGCGGCCCCAGTCCCATTCTTCCTACGAAGTCCTGGGGGATTCTGGTACCCGGTAAACTCATCTTT
. | . | TRDJ1 | TRDV1 | CALGDTSGGPGGDKLIF | TGTGCTCTTGGGGATACCTCGGGGGGGCCAGGGGGCGATAAACTCATCTTT
. | . | TRDJ1 | TRDV1 | CALGELICLPTNWGSNTDKLIF | TGTGCTCTTGGGGAACTGATCTGCCTTCCTACTAACTGGGGGAGCAACACCGATAAACTCATCTTT
TRDD3 | few | TRDJ1 | TRDV2 | CACDLLGGTDKLIF | TGTGCCTGTGACTTACTGGGGGGCACCGATAAACTCATCTTT
. | few | TRDJ1 | TRDV1 | CALGELASHIEAGDQIPFSTDKLIF | TGTGCTCTTGGGGAACTTGCCTCCCACATAGAAGCTGGGGATCAAATCCCCTTTTCCACCGATAAACTCATCTTT
. | few | TRDJ1 | TRDV1 | CALGFASSLYAEEADKLIF | TGTGCTCTTGGGTTCGCTTCCTCCTTATACGCTGAAGAAGCCGATAAACTCATCTTT
TRDD3 | few | TRDJ1 | TRDV1 | CALGERSYWGILTDKLIF | TGTGCTCTTGGGGAACGATCCTACTGGGGGATACTCACCGATAAACTCATCTTT
TRDD3 | few | TRDJ1 | TRDV1 | CALGELPRRIRRLGDDTDKLIF | TGTGCTCTTGGGGAACTACCACGTAGAATTCGAAGACTGGGGGACGACACCGATAAACTCATCTTT
TRDD3 | few | TRDJ1 | TRDV1 | CALGRFRGIMSDKLIF | TGTGCTCTTGGGCGGTTCCGGGGGATAATGTCGGATAAACTCATCTTT
. | few | TRDJ3 | TRDV1 | CALGPGGNLSWDTRQMFF | TGTGCTCTTGGTCCCGGAGGGAACCTCTCCTGGGACACCCGACAGATGTTTTTC
TRDD3 | few | TRDJ1 | TRDV1 | CALGEPSRLGDTGYTDKLIF | TGTGCTCTTGGGGAACCCTCACGTCTGGGGGATACGGGGTACACCGATAAACTCATCTTT
. | . | TRDJ1 | TRDV1 | CALGELIASPKSEGGRPSTDKLIF | TGTGCTCTTGGGGAACTCATAGCTTCCCCCAAGTCGGAGGGGGGACGGCCCTCCACCGATAAACTCATCTTT
TRDD3 | . | TRDJ1 | TRDV1 | CALGATQLPAYWGNTDKLIF | TGTGCTCTTGGGGCAACCCAGCTTCCTGCCTACTGGGGGAACACCGATAAACTCATCTTT
TRDD3 | few | TRDJ1 | TRDV1 | CALGEGHNTGGYVRLIF | TGTGCTCTTGGGGAAGGGCACAATACTGGGGGATACGTCCGGCTCATCTTT
. | few | TRDJ1 | TRDV1 | CALGESDTDKLIF | TGTGCTCTTGGGGAGAGTGACACCGATAAACTCATCTTT
TRDD3 | few | TRDJ1 | TRDV1 | CALGDLPPVDGVLGEPTDKLIF | TGTGCTCTTGGGGACCTGCCCCCAGTCGACGGGGTACTGGGGGAACCCACCGATAAACTCATCTTT
TRDD3 | few | TRDJ1 | TRDV1 | CALGELIRAYEGDSADKLIF | TGTGCTCTTGGGGAACTTATCCGTGCCTACGAGGGGGATTCGGCCGATAAACTCATCTTT
. | . | TRDJ1 | TRDV1 | CALGEPLPNLFTGKARLIF | TGTGCTCTTGGGGAACCGCTTCCTAACCTATTTACTGGGAAGGCACGACTCATCTTT
TRDD3 | . | TRDJ1 | TRDV1 | CALGELSTRGINTDKLIF | TGTGCTCTTGGGGAACTCTCTACGCGGGGGATTAACACCGATAAACTCATCTTT
. | . | TRDJ1 | TRDV1 | CALGLRTLLLGGSPTRTDKLIF | TGTGCTCTTGGGCTTCGAACCCTCCTACTAGGGGGGTCCCCAACTCGGACCGATAAACTCATCTTT
. | . | TRDJ1 | TRDV1 | CALGELGRYTDKLIF | TGTGCTCTTGGGGAATTAGGCCGGTACACCGATAAACTCATCTTT
TRDD3 | . | TRDJ1 | TRDV1 | CALGASTFPPVLGEVTRDTDKLIF | TGTGCTCTTGGGGCGTCGACCTTTCCCCCCGTACTGGGGGAGGTTACGCGGGACACCGATAAACTCATCTTT